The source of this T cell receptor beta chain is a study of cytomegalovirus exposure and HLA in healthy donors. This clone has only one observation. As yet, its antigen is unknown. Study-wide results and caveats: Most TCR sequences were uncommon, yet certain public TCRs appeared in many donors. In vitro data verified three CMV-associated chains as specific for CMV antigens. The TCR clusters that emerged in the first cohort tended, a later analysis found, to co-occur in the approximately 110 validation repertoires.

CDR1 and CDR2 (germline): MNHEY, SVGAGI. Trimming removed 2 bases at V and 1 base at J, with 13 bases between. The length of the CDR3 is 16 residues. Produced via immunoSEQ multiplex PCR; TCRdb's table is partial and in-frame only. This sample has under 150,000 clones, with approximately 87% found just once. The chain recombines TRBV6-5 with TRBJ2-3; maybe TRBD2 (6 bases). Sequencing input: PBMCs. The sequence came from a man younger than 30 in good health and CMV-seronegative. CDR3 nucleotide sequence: TGTGCCAGCAGTTACATCGGCGGGGTAGGCACAGATACGCAGTATTTT. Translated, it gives CASSYIGGVGTDTQYF.